These 15 T cell receptor beta chains originate from one sample sequenced in a study of cytomegalovirus exposure and HLA in healthy donors. TCRdb's copy holds only in-frame clones and misses some; the assay was immunoSEQ multiplex PCR. This table holds some 170,000 clones, about 90% found once. The sequenced sample consisted of PBMCs. Every receptor here comes from a man between 18 and 35 years old in good health and CMV-seropositive.

V and J are TRBV25-1 and TRBJ2-7; 8 bases align to TRBD2. Germline V gene lookup returns CDR1 MGHDK and CDR2 SYGVNS. V lost 1 base and J lost 2; bases outside the gene matches: 4. The CDR3 covers 15 residues. The CDR3 sequence is CASSESGLAPYEQYF. DNA for the CDR3: TGTGCCAGCAGTGAATCAGGACTAGCCCCCTACGAGCAGTACTTC.

The chain links TRBV6-1 to TRBJ2-7; 15 nucleotides agree with TRBD2. V was clipped by 3 bases and J by 4 bases; unmatched bases: 1. The CDR3 sequence is 15 residues long. Germline CDR1 MNHNS, CDR2 SASEGT. Here the CDR3 DNA reads TGTGCCAGCAGTGAGGGACTAGCGGGAGGTTACGAGCAGTACTTC. It translates to CASSEGLAGGYEQYF.

This rearrangement joins TRBV11-2 to TRBJ2-7, with 9 bases fitting TRBD1. The CDR3 length is 15 residues. Germline assignment: CDR1 SGHAT and CDR2 FQNNGV. V was clipped by 4 bases and J by 3 bases; unmatched bases: 7. The DNA for the CDR3 is TGTGCCAGCAGCTGGCCGGACAGGGGACACTACGAGCAGTACTTC. Its protein is CASSWPDRGHYEQYF.

V usage is TRBV18 and J usage is TRBJ1-4; D not resolved. V was trimmed by 3 bases and J by 5 bases, leaving 10 bases between them. CDR3 length equals 14 residues. Looked up from germline, CDR1 is KGHSH and CDR2 is LQKENI. CDR3 sequence (DNA): TGTGCCAGCTCACCGGCTCGCGGGAATGAAAAACTGTTTTTT. This translates into CASSPARGNEKLFF.

This clone has only a few counts. The chain carries TRBV7-3 and TRBJ1-1; perhaps TRBD1 as D (5 bases). V was shortened by 5 bases and J by 6 bases, with 13 bases between the two germline ends. This CDR3 comprises 13 residues. Germline CDR1 is SGHTA and CDR2 is FQGTGA. The CDR3 bases are TGTGCCAGCAGCCCACGCCCGGGGGCTGAAGCTTTCTTT. This codes for CASSPRPGAEAFF.

The chain is built from TRBV5-1 and TRBJ1-1; D is unresolved. Germline CDR1 and CDR2: SGHRS and YFSETQ. The CDR3 covers 14 residues. Trimming removed 0 bases from V and 1 base from J, with 7 bases in between. CDR3 sequence: CASSLESSNTEAFF. The DNA for the CDR3 is TGCGCCAGCAGCTTGGAAAGCTCGAACACTGAAGCTTTCTTT.

The genes are TRBV6-7 and TRBJ2-7, with 11 bases lining up with TRBD2. TRBV6-7 counts as an open reading frame of uncertain function. The CDR3 covers 15 residues. V lost 5 bases, J lost 7 bases, and 10 bases stayed unmatched. CDR3 in DNA: TGTGCCAGCAGTGAGAGGTTAGCGGGAGGGGATGAGCAGTACTTC. This sequence encodes CASSERLAGGDEQYF.

This clone was recorded once. Written as DNA, the CDR3 is TGTGCCAGCAGTGAAGGAGGGGGCGGGTCCGGGGAGCTGTTTTTT. Residues: CASSEGGGGSGELFF. The J gene is TRBJ2-2, the V gene TRBV6-1; 7 bases fit TRBD1. CDR1 MNHNS and CDR2 SASEGT come from the germline V gene. This CDR3 has 15 residues. Trimming cost V 1 base and J 6 bases; bases outside gene matches: 5.

This clone was seen once. The chain carries TRBV5-1 and TRBJ2-1; the D gene is possibly TRBD1 (5 bases). The CDR3 totals 13 residues. Trimming removed 5 bases from V and 5 bases from J, with 11 bases in between. Germline CDR1 is SGHRS and CDR2 is YFSETQ. CDR3 sequence reads: CASSQQANNEQFF. CDR3 in DNA: TGCGCCAGCAGTCAACAGGCTAACAATGAGCAGTTCTTC.

The chain recombines TRBV25-1 with TRBJ2-7; D unclear. Germline V gives CDR1 MGHDK, CDR2 SYGVNS. The CDR3 runs 13 residues. With 2 bases removed from V and 7 bases from J, the gap between germline ends came to 12 bases. DNA of the CDR3: TGTGCCAGCAGTGAAGCTCTATTAAAGGAGCAGTACTTC. This encodes CASSEALLKEQYF.

V is TRBV19 and J is TRBJ2-7; a possible D gene is TRBD2 (6 bases). The CDR3 has 14 residues. Germline lookup yields CDR1 LNHDA and CDR2 SQIVND (reference sequence). V lost 4 bases to trimming and J lost 7 bases, with 17 bases between them. In nucleotides, the CDR3 is TGTGCCAGTAGTAATATGGGACTCCCACTTGAGCAGTACTTC. Residues: CASSNMGLPLEQYF.

The CDR3 loop reads CASSVEQNYYNEQFF. CDR3 DNA sequence: TGTGCCAGCAGCGTAGAACAGAATTACTACAATGAGCAGTTCTTC. The V gene is TRBV9, the J gene TRBJ2-1, with D uncertain. V was clipped by 0 bases and J by 3 bases, with 10 bases between them. The length of the CDR3 is 15 residues. CDR1 SGDLS and CDR2 YYNGEE come from the germline V gene.

The genes are TRBV11-1 and TRBJ1-4; D gene uncertain. This CDR3 has 15 amino acids. Trimming removed 5 bases from V and 6 bases from J, with 16 bases in between. Germline CDR1 and CDR2: SGHAT and FQDESV (reference sequence). The CDR3 DNA is TGTGCCAGCAGCCGTCGGACGGGAGGGTATGAAAAACTGTTTTTT. Residues: CASSRRTGGYEKLFF.

The chain carries TRBV6-5 and TRBJ1-1, with D possibly being TRBD1 (5 bases). Germline CDR1 is MNHEY and CDR2 is SVGAGI. The germline V and J ends were trimmed by 3 bases and 3 bases, with 11 bases remaining between them. This CDR3 spans 14 amino acids. The CDR3 DNA is TGTGCCAGCAGTTATATGTCAGGGTACACTGAAGCTTTCTTT. It yields the protein CASSYMSGYTEAFF.

The rearrangement links TRBV14 to TRBJ1-4; a weak D match, TRBD1 (5 bases). The CDR3 covers 15 residues. Germline CDR1 and CDR2: SGHDN and FVKESK. V dropped 4 bases and J dropped 8 bases, with 17 bases sitting between them. In DNA, the CDR3 is TGTGCCAGCAGCCCCGGACACTTCGAGGAGGAAAAACTGTTTTTT. Translation: CASSPGHFEEEKLFF.